This entry lists 10 T cell receptor beta chains sequenced from one sample in a study of beta chain features in type 1 diabetes (dated 2018 in TCRdb). Points the paper makes about the study in general: Type 1 diabetes patients showed a moderate but significant shortening of TCRB CDR3 length in all four CD4+ subsets.

The antigens these receptors bind are not known. The library was produced with the immunoSEQ multiplex PCR assay. The entire isolated RNA was reverse transcribed using the High Capacity cDNA Reverse Transcription Kit, and thus expressed TCRB transcripts were sequenced. The immuneACCESS repertoire file appears here via TCRdb, limited to in-frame rearrangements. These files lack a portion of the clones; in checked studies, under half of the deficit traces to unresolved V genes, and the cause of the others is not known. A total of some 350,000 clones appear in this sample, roughly 9.8% of them only once. Of the sample, 0.6% falls within the top ten clones. Sequencing was done on a sample of central memory CD4+ T cells from blood. The receptors originated from a man aged 25 to 40 with type 1 diabetes.

This clone turned up a few times. The DNA of the CDR3 is TGTGCCAGCGGTGGACTTACCGGGGAGCTGTTTTTT. This sequence encodes CASGGLTGELFF. This sequence joins TRBV6-1 and TRBJ2-2; D possibly corresponds to TRBD2 (5 bases). Germline lookup yields CDR1 MNHNS and CDR2 SASEGT. This CDR3 has 12 amino acids. The V end was cut by 8 bases, the J end by 5 bases, with 9 bases between.

This clone was recorded a few times. V usage is TRBV5-4 and J usage is TRBJ2-6; D remains unclear. V was clipped by 4 bases and J by 2 bases, with 7 bases between them. The CDR3 sequence is 14 residues long. CDR1 is SGHNT, CDR2 YYREEE, per germline (reference sequence). CDR3 region: CASSTKTGANVLTF. The CDR3, as DNA: TGTGCCAGCAGCACGAAAACTGGGGCCAACGTCCTGACTTTC.

This chain links TRBV27 with TRBJ1-1; no firm D call. Germline loops: CDR1 MNHEY, CDR2 SMNVEV (reference sequence). V dropped 2 bases and J dropped 3 bases, with 10 bases sitting between them. The CDR3 loop spans 14 amino acids. CDR3 DNA: TGTGCCAGCAGTTTAGGGGTCGGGGACACTGAAGCTTTCTTT. Its protein product is CASSLGVGDTEAFF.

Only one count was recorded for this clone. The chain is built from TRBV4-2 and TRBJ1-5, with D perhaps TRBD1 (6 bases). The ends were cut back, 2 bases at V and 3 bases at J, with 20 bases in the middle. The CDR3 has 18 residues. Germline CDR1 LGHNA, CDR2 YNFKEQ. The CDR3 nucleotides read TGTGCCAGCAGCCAATTAGGCAGGGGAAGGTTTTACAATCAGCCCCAGCATTTT. This encodes CASSQLGRGRFYNQPQHF.

The genes are TRBV7-3 and TRBJ2-7; 10 bases agree with TRBD2. This CDR3 has 14 amino acids. Trimming took 5 bases from V and 6 from J; bases not matched to a gene: 7. Germline CDR1 and CDR2: SGHTA and FQGTGA. In nucleotides, the CDR3 is TGTGCCAGCAGCCTAGGCCTAGCGGGAGCCGAGCAGTACTTC. Protein product: CASSLGLAGAEQYF.

V gene TRBV5-6 combines with J gene TRBJ2-1; the D call may be TRBD1 or TRBD2 (5 bases each). This CDR3 comprises 14 residues. V was clipped by 3 bases and J by 5 bases, with 12 bases between them. Germline V CDR1 and CDR2: SGHDT, YYEEEE. The CDR3 DNA is TGTGCCAGCAGCTACCGGGACGGAGACAATGAGCAGTTCTTC. This translates into CASSYRDGDNEQFF. Looking up the rest from reference TRBV5-6 and TRBJ2-1 gives the full variable domain: DAGVTQSPTHLIKTRGQQVTLRCSPKSGHDTVSWYQQALGQGPQFIFQYYEEEERQRGNFPDRFSGHQFPNYSSELNVNALLLGDSALYLCASSYRDGDNEQFFGPGTRLTVL.

The chain recombines TRBV20-1 with TRBJ2-1; D gene ambiguous. The CDR3 length is 10 residues. Trimming left V 5 bases short and J 7 bases short, with 6 bases between. The germline V gene encodes CDR1 DFQATT and CDR2 SNEGSKA (reference sequence). The CDR3 DNA reads TGCAGTGCTGTGGGGAATGAGCAGTTCTTC. Encoded protein: CSAVGNEQFF.

The chain couples TRBV4-1 to TRBJ2-3, with D possibly being TRBD1 or TRBD2 (6 bases each). Germline loops: CDR1 MGHRA, CDR2 YSYEKL. There are 16 residues in the CDR3. The V and J ends lost 1 base and 2 bases respectively, with 13 bases between them. CDR3 sequence (DNA): TGCGCCAGCAGCCAAGGAGGAGGGGGATACACAGATACGCAGTATTTT. It is translated as CASSQGGGGYTDTQYF.

The genes are TRBV14 and TRBJ2-4; a weak D match, TRBD2 (6 bases). CDR1 and CDR2 from the germline V gene are SGHDN and FVKESK. V was pared by 4 bases and J by 1 base, with 11 bases between. CDR3 size: 15 residues. The CDR3 sequence is CASSRGEAAKNIQYF. CDR3 in DNA: TGTGCCAGCAGCCGGGGGGAAGCGGCCAAAAACATTCAGTACTTC. The full variable domain, completed using reference TRBV14 and TRBJ2-4, is EAGVTQFPSHSVIEKGQTVTLRCDPISGHDNLYWYRRVMGKEIKFLLHFVKESKQDESGMPNNRFLAERTGGTYSTLKVQPAELEDSGVYFCASSRGEAAKNIQYFGAGTRLSVL.

Points on this clone: An end of the junction does not agree with germline; a read error may underlie this. The V gene is TRBV10-3, the J gene TRBJ1-1; 7 bases are shared with TRBD1. This CDR3 region has 16 residues. Germline V gives CDR1 ENHRY, CDR2 SYGVKD. CDR3 protein: CASSRDSAPMNTEAFF. The DNA for the CDR3 is TGTGCCAGCAGTCGGGACAGCGCGCCGATGAACACTGAAGCTTTCTTT.